A single sample is the source of the 14 T cell receptor beta chains below, sequenced in a study of regulatory T cells in long-lasting Graves disease (dated by TCRdb to the early 2020s). The time point label, as the study defines it: newly diagnosed GD, antithyroid drugs for less than 3 months. RNA was extracted from PBMCs in TRIzol for both TCR sequencing and RNA sequencing. Libraries were made using multiplex PCR. TCRdb shows the sequencer as Illumina HiSeq 4000. iRepertoire HTBI primers and Arm-PCR amplification of CDR3 regions were used to construct TCR beta libraries. The raw public data were reprocessed by TCRdb itself: fastp quality trimming at Q25, MiXCR clonotype calling, in-frame beta chains only. Each CDR3 protein appears once, grouped with its most common genes and DNA. Present in this sample are roughly 560,000 distinct CDR3 sequences, more than 10% of which were seen just once. The ten largest clones capture roughly 8.2% of the sample.

This sample was also put to use in a study of T cells in Graves' hyperthyroidism and ophthalmopathy.

This material consisted of peripheral blood mononuclear cells (PBMCs), taken at new diagnosis, from a patient treated with antithyroid drugs. Receptors originate from a woman in her 30s with Graves disease. Donor details come from another sample of the same person, matched by shared clones.

This clonotype has ten or more counts. The rearrangement uses TRBV20-1 and TRBJ1-4, with D maybe TRBD1 (5 bases). V was clipped by 5 bases and J by 0 bases, with 13 bases between them. Looked up from germline, CDR1 is DFQATT and CDR2 is SNEGSKA (reference sequence). The CDR3 spans 15 residues. CDR3 region: CSARDGGSTNEKLFF. CDR3 nucleotide sequence: TGCAGTGCTCGGGACGGGGGTTCAACTAATGAAAAACTGTTTTTT.

Of note for this clonotype: This may come from a read error, since a much larger clone is one base off. The V and J genes are TRBV28 and TRBJ2-7; D is unclear. Trimming pared 6 bases from V and 4 bases from J, leaving 16 bases between. The CDR3 has 14 residues. In germline, CDR1 is MDHEN, CDR2 SYDVKM. Written as DNA, the CDR3 is TGTGCCAGCAGCAGACGCAGGACCTTTTACGAGCAGTACTTC. This codes for CASSRRRTFYEQYF.

This clonotype was found many times. The chain is built from TRBV29-1 and TRBJ2-7, with TRBD1 identical over 9 bases. Germline V gene sequence: CDR1 SQVTM, CDR2 ANQGSEA. Trimming took 7 bases from V and 1 from J; bases not matched to a gene: 32. The CDR3 has 22 residues. The CDR3 reads CSDRVRNHRTGATILGSYEQYF. The CDR3, as DNA: TGCAGCGACCGAGTGCGCAACCACCGGACAGGGGCGACTATCCTAGGATCCTACGAGCAGTACTTC.

This clonotype appeared many times. The gene calls are TRBV12-3 or TRBV12-4 and TRBJ1-5; weak D call: TRBD1 (5 bases). Between the trimmed V and J ends, which lost 5 bases and 8 bases, there was a span of 16 bases. This CDR3 has 14 residues. The DNA for the CDR3 is TGTGCCAGCAGTCCACCCGGGGGGTATGAGCCCCAGCATTTT. It yields the protein CASSPPGGYEPQHF.

The sample holds many counts of this clonotype. The J gene is TRBJ1-1, the V gene TRBV28; D remains ambiguous. V was pared by 1 base and J by 6 bases, with 15 bases between. The CDR3 loop spans 15 amino acids. From germline, CDR1 is MDHEN and CDR2 SYDVKM. For the CDR3, the DNA is TGTGCCAGCAGTTTATTCGACACCCTGGTCGCTGAAGCTTTCTTT. It translates to CASSLFDTLVAEAFF.

This chain connects TRBV9 to TRBJ2-1, with 9 bases fitting TRBD1. V dropped 4 bases and J dropped 10; count of bases not matched to a gene: 9. The length of the CDR3 is 14 residues. Germline-derived CDR1 and CDR2 are SGDLS and YYNGEE. CDR3 sequence reads: CASSMGQGIREQFF. CDR3 DNA sequence: TGTGCCAGCAGCATGGGACAGGGAATCAGGGAGCAGTTCTTC.

As for this clonotype: This clone may be a read error of a much larger clone one base away. The chain recombines TRBV13 with TRBJ2-1, with D perhaps matching TRBD1 (5 bases). CDR1 and CDR2 (germline): PRHDT, FYEKMQ (reference sequence). The CDR3 length is 14 residues. Trimming shortened V by 5 bases and J by 10 bases, and 18 bases separated the two germline ends. The CDR3 protein is CASSLNAGYYEQFF. CDR3 in DNA: TGTGCCAGCAGCCTCAATGCAGGGTACTACGAGCAGTTCTTC.

This clonotype was seen repeatedly, ten times or more. The rearrangement joins TRBV20-1 to TRBJ2-1; no clear D. The CDR3 loop spans 13 amino acids. V dropped 5 bases and J dropped 7 bases, with 15 bases sitting between them. Germline V gene data show CDR1 as DFQATT and CDR2 as SNEGSKA (reference sequence). The CDR3, as DNA: TGCAGTGCTGGCGTCGTAATGAGGAATGAGCAGTTCTTC. It yields the protein CSAGVVMRNEQFF.

This clonotype was seen only a few times. The chain links TRBV19 to TRBJ2-7; D gene uncertain. Germline-derived CDR1 and CDR2 are LNHDA and SQIVND (reference sequence). The V and J ends lost 4 bases and 5 bases respectively, with 15 bases between them. This CDR3 contains 14 residues. In DNA, the CDR3 is TGTGCCAGTAGTAAGGGCCTAGGCCGCCACGAGCAGTACTTC. The encoded protein is CASSKGLGRHEQYF.

This clonotype showed up many times. The chain combines TRBV5-1 with TRBJ2-3, with D uncertain. Germline assignment: CDR1 SGHRS and CDR2 YFSETQ. The germline V and J ends were trimmed by 4 bases and 6 bases, with 24 bases remaining between them. The CDR3 is made up of 17 amino acids. CDR3 sequence: CASSPGRAAWASDTQYF. The CDR3 bases are TGCGCCAGCAGCCCCGGCCGTGCAGCGTGGGCCAGCGATACGCAGTATTTT.

As to this clonotype: Mismatch with germline at one junction end may stem from a read error. The chain uses TRBV5-1 and TRBJ2-7; weak D call: TRBD1 (6 bases). The germline CDR1 and CDR2 sequences are SGHRS and YFSETQ. This CDR3 spans 15 amino acids. The CDR3 region is CASSLAVDRPYEQCF. In DNA, the CDR3 is TGCGCCAGCAGCTTGGCCGTCGACAGGCCCTACGAGCAGTGCTTC.

The chain combines TRBV7-3 with TRBJ2-1; 7 positions agree with TRBD2. V lost 2 bases to trimming and J lost 6 bases; unmatched junction nucleotides: 7. The germline gives CDR1 SGHTA, CDR2 FQGTGA. The CDR3 covers 15 residues. The CDR3 sequence: CASSLRGSPINEQFF. DNA of the CDR3: TGTGCCAGCAGCTTACGCGGGAGCCCCATCAATGAGCAGTTCTTC.

This clonotype was detected a few times. CDR3 coding DNA: TGTGCCAGCGAGGCAGACACAGATACGCAGTATTTT. This encodes CASEADTDTQYF. This rearrangement joins TRBV7-9 to TRBJ2-3; D is unclear. In germline, CDR1 is SEHNR, CDR2 FQNEAQ (reference sequence). The CDR3 consists of 12 residues. V lost 8 bases to trimming and J lost 2 bases, with 8 bases between them.

In its sample, this clonotype was seen a few times. This rearrangement joins TRBV10-3 to TRBJ1-1; 9 bases align to TRBD1. CDR1 and CDR2 from the germline V gene are ENHRY and SYGVKD. The CDR3 totals 14 residues. V trimming: 6 bases; J trimming: 1 base; junction bases outside the gene matches: 3. The CDR3 reads CAIRGQGTNTEAFF. As DNA, the CDR3 is TGTGCCATCAGGGGACAGGGTACGAACACTGAAGCTTTCTTT.